These 14 T cell receptor beta chains were all obtained from the same sample, sequenced in a study of T cell repertoires in cytomegalovirus infection. No cognate antigen is known for these TCRs. TCRdb independently ran MiXCR on the reads; one entry per CDR3 protein. This sample yields hundreds of thousands of distinct CDR3 sequences, of which approximately 32% are seen a single time; roughly 12% belongs to the top ten. Here the sequenced sample was cultured CD8+ T cells from PBMCs, taken from culture after CMV antigen stimulation. The receptors stem from a human donor in good health (CMV status not recorded). Some clones in this sample may be carry-over from other donors' samples.

This clonotype showed up just a few times. J is TRBJ1-2 and V is TRBV7-8; the D is unclear. CDR1 SGHVS and CDR2 FQNEAQ come from the germline V gene. V was cut by 4 bases and J by 6 bases, with 15 bases left in between. This CDR3 has 14 residues. This chain's CDR3 is CASSSGARANGYTF. In DNA form, the CDR3 reads TGTGCCAGCAGCTCCGGTGCTAGGGCGAATGGCTACACCTTC.

This clonotype appeared many times. The J gene is TRBJ2-1, the V gene TRBV12-3 or TRBV12-4; TRBD2 matches 9 bases. The CDR3 has 16 amino acids. J was trimmed by 2 bases and V by 3 bases; bases with no gene match: 5. The CDR3 spells CASSFSGGGPYNEQFF. CDR3 in DNA: TGTGCCAGCAGTTTTAGCGGGGGCGGCCCCTACAATGAGCAGTTCTTC.

The chain recombines TRBV7-9 with TRBJ2-2; TRBD1 matches at 12 bases. The CDR3 spans 19 residues. Germline V gene data show CDR1 as SEHNR and CDR2 as FQNEAQ (reference sequence). The V and J ends lost 5 bases and 2 bases, in that order; junction bases with no gene match: 12. In nucleotides, the CDR3 is TGTGCCAGCAGCGCGACCCGGGACAGGGGGCGCATCAACACCGGGGAGCTGTTTTTT. This sequence encodes CASSATRDRGRINTGELFF.

This clonotype was seen at least ten times. This chain connects TRBV19 to TRBJ1-1; tentative D call: TRBD1 (6 bases). Trimming left V 4 bases short and J 2 bases short, with 8 bases between. This CDR3 has 13 residues. Looked up from germline, CDR1 is LNHDA and CDR2 is SQIVND (reference sequence). CDR3 coding DNA: TGTGCCAGTAGTACCAGGGGTAACACTGAAGCTTTCTTT. Translating it yields CASSTRGNTEAFF.

This clonotype was seen ten or more times. This chain uses TRBV7-2 with TRBJ2-5; 10 bases map to TRBD2. CDR3 length equals 16 residues. V was pared by 5 bases and J by 0 bases, with 6 bases of the junction left unmatched. Germline V gives CDR1 SGHTA, CDR2 FQGNSA. CDR3 nucleotide sequence: TGTGCCAGCAGCAACTTGGGACTAGCGTACCAAGAGACCCAGTACTTC. Its translation: CASSNLGLAYQETQYF. Supplemented by reference TRBV7-2 and TRBJ2-5, the full variable domain reads GAGVSQSPSNKVTEKGKDVELRCDPISGHTALYWYRQSLGQGLEFLIYFQGNSAPDKSGLPSDRFSAERTGGSVSTLTIQRTQQEDSAVYLCASSNLGLAYQETQYFGPGTRLLVL.

This clonotype has only a few counts. The chain joins TRBV11-2 to TRBJ2-1; no clear D. V lost 4 bases and J lost 9, with 7 bases in between. The CDR3 is 11 amino acids. The germline V gene encodes CDR1 SGHAT and CDR2 FQNNGV. DNA for the CDR3: TGTGCCAGCAGCTCGAGAAGTGAGCAGTTCTTC. Its protein is CASSSRSEQFF.

This clonotype turned up a few times. The J gene is TRBJ2-7, the V gene TRBV29-1, with TRBD2 matching 11 bases. J lost 3 bases, V lost 4 bases, and 2 bases had no gene match. CDR3 length: 13 amino acids. Germline values: CDR1 SQVTM, CDR2 ANQGSEA. This CDR3 is CSVGLAGYYEQYF. The CDR3 DNA reads TGCAGCGTTGGACTAGCGGGGTACTACGAGCAGTACTTC.

This clonotype was seen at least ten times. Given a much more abundant clone one base away, this may be a read error. The gene calls are TRBV7-9 and TRBJ2-2; no definite D call. Germline V gives CDR1 SEHNR, CDR2 FQNEAQ (reference sequence). This CDR3 comprises 11 residues. The V and J ends lost 2 bases and 7 bases respectively, with 2 bases between them. The CDR3: CASSLFGELFF. The CDR3 DNA is TGTGCCAGCAGCTTATTCGGGGAGCTGTTTTTT. The full variable domain, in which reference TRBV7-9 and TRBJ2-2 provide the parts outside the CDR3, is DTGVSQNPRHKITKRGQNVTFRCDPISEHNRLYWYRQTLGQGPEFLTYFQNEAQLEKSRLLSDRFSAERPKGSFSTLEIQRTEQGDSAMYLCASSLFGELFFGEGSRLTVL.

The genes are TRBV29-1 and TRBJ2-4, with unresolved D. This CDR3 has 13 amino acids. Germline V gene lookup returns CDR1 SQVTM and CDR2 ANQGSEA. The germline V and J ends were trimmed by 4 bases and 0 bases, with 7 bases remaining between them. This chain's CDR3 is CSVVWLAKNIQYF. CDR3 nucleotide sequence: TGCAGCGTTGTTTGGCTAGCCAAAAACATTCAGTACTTC.

V usage is TRBV28 and J usage is TRBJ2-7, with a weak D call TRBD1 (6 bases). Germline loops: CDR1 MDHEN, CDR2 SYDVKM. Trimming cost V 5 bases and J 3 bases, with 20 bases left between them. The CDR3 length is 16 residues. CDR3 nucleotide sequence: TGTGCCAGCAGTCCCCGGCAGGGGCCTCCTTTCTACGAGCAGTACGTC. It is translated as CASSPRQGPPFYEQYV.

This clonotype was observed many times. The chain is built from TRBV7-2 and TRBJ1-1; a possible D gene is TRBD1 (6 bases). CDR3 length: 19 amino acids. Trimming shortened V by 2 bases and J by 0 bases, and 22 bases separated the two germline ends. CDR1 is SGHTA, CDR2 FQGNSA, per germline. In nucleotides, the CDR3 is TGTGCCAGCAGCTTACCCAGGACAGAAATTTATAACTTGAACACTGAAGCTTTCTTT. Its translation: CASSLPRTEIYNLNTEAFF.

The chain joins TRBV4-3 to TRBJ1-2; D is unresolved. Trimming shortened V by 4 bases and J by 8 bases, and 17 bases separated the two germline ends. This CDR3 has 14 residues. The germline V gene encodes CDR1 LGHNA and CDR2 YSLEER. For the CDR3, the DNA is TGCGCCAGCAGCCCCAAAGTAACGTCGCCAGGCTACACCTTC. Its protein is CASSPKVTSPGYTF.

In this sample, this clonotype turned up many times. This sequence joins TRBV7-8 and TRBJ2-3; perhaps TRBD2 as D (6 bases). Trimming took off 4 bases at V and 2 bases at J, with 16 bases between the two ends. Germline CDR1 SGHVS, CDR2 FQNEAQ. The CDR3 contains 16 residues. The CDR3 coding sequence is TGTGCCAGCAGCTGGGACCCGGGACTCAACACAGATACGCAGTATTTT. Translated: CASSWDPGLNTDTQYF.

This clonotype was detected a few times. The chain recombines TRBV7-9 with TRBJ2-5, with TRBD2 identical over 9 bases. CDR1 and CDR2 from the germline V gene are SEHNR and FQNEAQ (reference sequence). With 5 bases clipped from V and 5 bases from J, the junction kept 15 bases outside the gene matches. CDR3 length: 17 residues. CDR3 DNA: TGTGCCAGCAGCCCTCGCCGACATAGCGGGGGAAATGAGACCCAGTACTTC. As protein: CASSPRRHSGGNETQYF.